This T cell receptor beta chain emerged from a study of blood T cell repertoires in COVID-19. Study as a whole: The United States, Italy and Spain were the sources of the acute and convalescent COVID-19 samples. PBMCs, B-cell-depleted T cells, or T cells were the source of the cDNA or gDNA that made up the material.

Between the trimmed V and J ends, which lost 0 bases and 0 bases, there was a span of 14 bases. The CDR3 has 17 residues. Per germline, CDR1 MRHNA and CDR2 SNTAGT. Under the authors' procedure: How many nucleated cells were present was estimated from reference gene primer amplification. The repertoire was sequenced with immunoSEQ multiplex PCR; TCRdb's copy has only in-frame clones and lacks some. The DNA gave D and trimming, while V, J and clone size come from that table. The sample carries roughly 150,000 clones, about four fifths recorded once. The chain combines TRBV6-4 with TRBJ1-2; maybe TRBD1 (5 bases). The receptor was derived from a woman of 80 years or more with acute or convalescent COVID-19. Sequencing was done on a sample of peripheral blood. CDR3 sequence: CASSDSSRGQTNYGYTF. The CDR3 DNA reads TGTGCCAGCAGTGACTCCAGCCGCGGACAAACTAACTATGGCTACACCTTC.